This T cell receptor beta chain appears in the sequencing data of a study of CD4 and CD8 cells across lung adenocarcinoma regions. Using its own MiXCR run on the PCR reads, TCRdb lists one record per CDR3 protein. Of around 19,000 distinct CDR3 sequences in the sample, approximately 52% were seen once. Samples came from patients with localized non-small cell lung adenocarcinoma. CDR3 size: 12 residues. Germline-derived CDR1 and CDR2 are MNHNS and SASEGT. The genes are TRBV6-1 and TRBJ2-5, with D unresolved. The J call may not be correct, given that the DNA end is closer to TRBJ2-7. This receptor was obtained from a female donor with lung adenocarcinoma. The CD4 and CD8 labels of this study may be unreliable. Sequencing used CD8+ T cells from the center of a lung tumor. The CDR3, as DNA: TGTGCCAGCAGTGAATCCACCTACGAGCAGTACTTC. Its protein is CASSESTYEQYF.